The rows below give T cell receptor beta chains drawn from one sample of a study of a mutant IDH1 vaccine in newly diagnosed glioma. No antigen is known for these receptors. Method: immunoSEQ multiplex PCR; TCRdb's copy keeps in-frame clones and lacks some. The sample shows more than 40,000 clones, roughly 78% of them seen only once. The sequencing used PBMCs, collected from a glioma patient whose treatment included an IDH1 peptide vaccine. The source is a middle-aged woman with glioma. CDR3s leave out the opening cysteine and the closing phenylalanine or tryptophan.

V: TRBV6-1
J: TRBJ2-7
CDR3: ASSDQKQGRTYEQY

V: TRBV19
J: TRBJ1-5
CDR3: AGKPQH

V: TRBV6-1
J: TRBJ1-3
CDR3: AGSKGYQGNTIY

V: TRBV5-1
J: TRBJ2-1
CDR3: ASSPGTGYNEQF

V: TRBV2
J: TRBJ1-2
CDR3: ASSETVPAANYGYT

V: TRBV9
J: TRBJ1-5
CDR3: ASSEDGSNQPQH

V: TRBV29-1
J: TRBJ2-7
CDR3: SVSRGRLGEQY

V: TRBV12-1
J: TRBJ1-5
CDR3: ASRHTGLGQPQH

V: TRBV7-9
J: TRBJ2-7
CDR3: ASSAALSYEQY

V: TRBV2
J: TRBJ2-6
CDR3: ASRASGANVLT

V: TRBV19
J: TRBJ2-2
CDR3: ASTTGGALNTGELF

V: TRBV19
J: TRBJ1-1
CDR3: ASSIHRGLLNTEAF

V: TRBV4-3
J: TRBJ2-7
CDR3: ASSQGQGFKFEQY

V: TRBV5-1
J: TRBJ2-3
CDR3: ASSLERGGADTQY

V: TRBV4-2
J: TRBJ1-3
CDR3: ASSQERGNTIY

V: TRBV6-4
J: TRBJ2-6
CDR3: ASSETGPGANVLT

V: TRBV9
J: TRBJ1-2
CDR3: ASSVVPDRAYGGYT

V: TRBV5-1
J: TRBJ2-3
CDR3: ASSFALAGGLELRDTQY

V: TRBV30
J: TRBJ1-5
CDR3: AWSATGTNQPQH

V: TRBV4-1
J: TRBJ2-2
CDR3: ASSQGRDSIRGELF

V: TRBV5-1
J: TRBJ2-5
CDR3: ASSYTNPATGDQETQY

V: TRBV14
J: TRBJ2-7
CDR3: ASSPDLLGGYEQY

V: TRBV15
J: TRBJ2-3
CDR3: ATSRATSGGKDTQY